The clone carrying this T cell receptor beta chain was counted a few times. The antigen remains undetermined. TCRdb reprocessed the 5' RACE reads with MiXCR, giving one entry per CDR3 protein. The sample includes just under 650,000 distinct CDR3 sequences, roughly 7.1% of them seen just once. The CDR3 consists of 13 residues. Trimming pared 3 bases from V and 11 bases from J, leaving 14 bases between. Germline loops: CDR1 LGHDT, CDR2 YNNKEL (reference sequence). The data originate from a study of identical twins. General study points: A partial confounding effect on zero-insertion analyses could come from invariant MAIT and iNKT cells. Twins shared beta out-of-frame sequences in excess, but this excess was weaker.

This same sample was also taken into another study, of yellow fever vaccine responses in identical twins. That paper adds: Reportedly, twins' vaccine T cell responses looked partly convergent and partly personalized.

Sequenced sample: PBMCs. The chain combines TRBV3-1 with TRBJ1-5; possibly TRBD1 for D (5 bases). The source is a woman aged 18-30 years in good health. This CDR3 is CASSQGDGAAQHF. The CDR3 DNA is TGTGCCAGCAGCCAGGGGGACGGCGCGGCCCAGCATTTT.